Reported below is one TCR beta chain. This sample was included in a study of technical replicates of blood from several donors. This table comes from immunoSEQ multiplex PCR, and its TCRdb copy is limited to in-frame clones, with some not included. The table shows 95,000 or so clones, with 85% to 95% occurring only once. From germline, CDR1 is GTSNPN and CDR2 SVGIG (reference sequence). The J segment lost 1 base and the V segment lost 2 bases, leaving 3 bases of the junction unmatched. The CDR3 extends over 14 amino acids. The specimen sequenced was T cells isolated from PBMCs. V is TRBV30 and J is TRBJ2-3, with 7 bases aligning to TRBD1. The sequence was collected from a human donor in good health. The CDR3 protein is CAWSPGQGTDTQYF. CDR3 nucleotide sequence: TGTGCCTGGAGTCCAGGACAGGGCACAGATACGCAGTATTTT.